Listed below are T cell receptor beta chains from one sample, sequenced in a study of cytomegalovirus exposure and HLA in healthy donors. Some clones are missing from TCRdb's copy, which holds only in-frame ones; the method was immunoSEQ multiplex PCR. Its clone listing holds some 31,000 clones. The sequencing input was PBMCs. The receptors stem from a woman aged 40 to 49 in good health and CMV-seropositive. The CDR3 runs from the conserved cysteine through the conserved F or W. Each record gives: V gene, J gene, CDR3 protein.

TRBV19	TRBJ1-1	CASTGTEPEAFF
TRBV4-2	TRBJ2-3	CASSRPEGSGSSDTQYF
TRBV7-2	TRBJ1-2	CASSLSRGRDSNYGYTF
TRBV4-2	TRBJ2-2	CASSHGLRDKLTGELFF
TRBV7-9	TRBJ1-2	CASSLQGIYGYTF
TRBV5-1	TRBJ2-5	CASTTGGQETQYF
TRBV29-1	TRBJ1-2	CSVEDRTGGDYGYTF
TRBV28	TRBJ1-5	CASSSAGTGNNQPQHF
TRBV19	TRBJ2-3	CASSSGSTDTQYF
TRBV6-4	TRBJ2-3	CASSKLAGPSTDTQYF
TRBV30	TRBJ2-6	CAWGVGGANVLTF
TRBV28	TRBJ2-2	CASSRFYANTGELFF
TRBV6-1	TRBJ1-2	CASSEQTGGYTF
TRBV28	TRBJ2-1	CASSGLTALPVF
TRBV19	TRBJ2-7	CASSSGGSGTLYEQYF
TRBV4-1	TRBJ2-5	CASSQALGQGQETQYF
TRBV5-1	TRBJ2-3	CASSLGSLDTQYF
TRBV6-1	TRBJ2-1	CASSEVGAALINEQFF
TRBV4-2	TRBJ2-7	CASSQDWTSGAYEQYF
TRBV18	TRBJ1-5	CASSHGDRGQPQHF
TRBV29-1	TRBJ2-3	CSVPSGGGGVAQYF
TRBV29-1	TRBJ2-7	CSVGGLAGAPSYEQYF
TRBV2	TRBJ2-2	CASSVAVGELFF
TRBV6-1	TRBJ2-3	CASRETSGTGDTQYF
TRBV7-3	TRBJ2-1	CASSQVPGQYNEQFF
TRBV7-9	TRBJ2-7	CASSLGSYEQYF
TRBV9	TRBJ2-3	CASSVGLTNTDTQYF
TRBV4-3	TRBJ2-7	CASSQVRDRAHEQYF
TRBV6-5	TRBJ2-4	CASQGWGLAKNIQYF
TRBV18	TRBJ1-5	CASSIQGDQPQHF
TRBV7-2	TRBJ2-7	CASSRTGSSYEQYF
TRBV4-1	TRBJ2-7	CASSPLGELAGSYEQYF
TRBV19	TRBJ1-5	CASSIVGGNQPQHF
TRBV9	TRBJ2-5	CASSETEGRGWGETQYF
TRBV11-2	TRBJ2-4	CASSSRLAKNIQYF
TRBV5-6	TRBJ2-7	CASSLGGTGDPEQYF
TRBV28	TRBJ2-3	CASSLFGLRLPHADTQYF
TRBV28	TRBJ1-2	CASSYRTGISYTF
TRBV30	TRBJ2-2	CAWRGRGGRFTGELFF
TRBV9	TRBJ2-7	CASSARDSMNEQYF
TRBV7-8	TRBJ1-1	CASSPNEAFF
TRBV7-9	TRBJ2-7	CASSPILAGVGEQYF
TRBV5-1	TRBJ2-7	CASSPAGTSYEQYF
TRBV9	TRBJ2-5	CASSMPGAQETQYF
TRBV6-1	TRBJ1-1	CASSLGQTGGTEAFF
TRBV18	TRBJ2-1	CASSHLPLAGGAYNEQFF
TRBV25-1	TRBJ2-5	CASSEGGGQETQYF
TRBV19	TRBJ2-7	CASSASGTGIYEQYF
TRBV18	TRBJ1-2	CASSATRGQGDGYTF
TRBV2	TRBJ2-1	CASSPRTSGRRNEQFF